This T cell receptor beta chain was identified during a study of control samples from healthy donors and cancer patients. The method was immunoSEQ multiplex PCR; TCRdb's version includes in-frame clones alone and lacks a portion of them. The data contain some 250,000 clones, almost 85% of them singletons. CDR1 is MDHEN and CDR2 is SYDVKM in the germline V gene. The CDR3 runs to 15 residues. Trimming took 5 bases from V and 6 from J; bases not matched to a gene: 10. The specimen was PBMCs. The TCR was taken from a woman aged 55 to 70 with lung cancer. V and J are TRBV28 and TRBJ2-7; 10 bases align to TRBD1. Here the CDR3 reads CASSTGMTGGTEQYF. CDR3 DNA sequence: TGTGCCAGCAGTACGGGAATGACAGGGGGCACCGAGCAGTACTTC.